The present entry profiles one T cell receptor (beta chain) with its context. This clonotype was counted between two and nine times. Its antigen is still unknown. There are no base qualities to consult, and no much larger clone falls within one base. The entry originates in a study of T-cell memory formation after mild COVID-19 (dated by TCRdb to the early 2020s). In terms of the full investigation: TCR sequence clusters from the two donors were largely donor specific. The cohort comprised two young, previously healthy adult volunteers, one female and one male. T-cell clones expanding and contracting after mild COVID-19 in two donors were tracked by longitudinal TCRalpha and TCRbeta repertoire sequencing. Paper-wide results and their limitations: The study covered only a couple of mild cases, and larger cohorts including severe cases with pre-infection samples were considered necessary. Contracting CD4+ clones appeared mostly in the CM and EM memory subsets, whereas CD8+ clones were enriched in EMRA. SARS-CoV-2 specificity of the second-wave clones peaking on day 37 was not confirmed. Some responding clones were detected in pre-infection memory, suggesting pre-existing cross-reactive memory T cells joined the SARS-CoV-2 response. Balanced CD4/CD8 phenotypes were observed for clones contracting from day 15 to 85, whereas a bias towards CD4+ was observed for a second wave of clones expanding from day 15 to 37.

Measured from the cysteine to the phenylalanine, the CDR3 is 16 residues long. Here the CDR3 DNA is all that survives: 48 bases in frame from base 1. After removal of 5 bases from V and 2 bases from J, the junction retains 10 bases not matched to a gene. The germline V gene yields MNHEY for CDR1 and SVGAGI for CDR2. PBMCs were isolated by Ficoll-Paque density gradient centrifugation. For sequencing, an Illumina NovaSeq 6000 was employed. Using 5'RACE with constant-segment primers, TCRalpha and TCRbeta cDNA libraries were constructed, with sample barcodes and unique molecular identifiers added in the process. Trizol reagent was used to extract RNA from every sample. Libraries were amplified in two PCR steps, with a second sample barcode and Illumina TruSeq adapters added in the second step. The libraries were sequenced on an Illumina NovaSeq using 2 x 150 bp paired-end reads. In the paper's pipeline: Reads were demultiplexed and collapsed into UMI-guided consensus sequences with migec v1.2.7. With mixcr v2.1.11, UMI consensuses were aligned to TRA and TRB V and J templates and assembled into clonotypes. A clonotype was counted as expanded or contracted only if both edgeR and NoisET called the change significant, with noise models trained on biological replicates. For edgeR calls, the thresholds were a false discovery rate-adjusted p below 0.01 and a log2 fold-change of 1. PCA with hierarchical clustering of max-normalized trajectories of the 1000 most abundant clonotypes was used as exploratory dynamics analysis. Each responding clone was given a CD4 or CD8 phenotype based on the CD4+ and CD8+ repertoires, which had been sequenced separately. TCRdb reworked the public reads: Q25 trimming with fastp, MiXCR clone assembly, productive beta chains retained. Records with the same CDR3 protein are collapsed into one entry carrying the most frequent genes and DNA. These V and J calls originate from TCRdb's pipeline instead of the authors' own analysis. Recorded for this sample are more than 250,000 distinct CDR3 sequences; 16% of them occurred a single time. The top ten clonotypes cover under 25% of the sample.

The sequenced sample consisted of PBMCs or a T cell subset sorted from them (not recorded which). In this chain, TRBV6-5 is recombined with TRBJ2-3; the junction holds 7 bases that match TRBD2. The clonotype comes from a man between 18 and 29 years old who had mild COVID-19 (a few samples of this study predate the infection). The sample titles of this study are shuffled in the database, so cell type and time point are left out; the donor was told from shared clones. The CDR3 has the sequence CASSRGTTSTTDTQYF. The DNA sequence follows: TGTGCCAGCAGTCGAGGGACTACCTCTACCACAGATACGCAGTATTTT.